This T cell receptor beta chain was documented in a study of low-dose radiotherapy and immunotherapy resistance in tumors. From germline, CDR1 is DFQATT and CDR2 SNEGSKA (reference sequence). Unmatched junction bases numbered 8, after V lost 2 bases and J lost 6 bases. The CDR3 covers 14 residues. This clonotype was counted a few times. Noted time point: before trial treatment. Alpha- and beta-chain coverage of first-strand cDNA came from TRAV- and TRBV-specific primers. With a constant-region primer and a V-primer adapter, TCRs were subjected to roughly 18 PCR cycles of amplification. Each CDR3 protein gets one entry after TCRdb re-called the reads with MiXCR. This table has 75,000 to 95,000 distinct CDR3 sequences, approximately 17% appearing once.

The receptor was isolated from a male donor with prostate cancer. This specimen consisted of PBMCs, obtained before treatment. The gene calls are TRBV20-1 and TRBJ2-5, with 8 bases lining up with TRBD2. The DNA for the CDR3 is TGCAGTGCTAGAAACGGGAGGGTATCGCAGACCCAGTACTTC. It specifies CSARNGRVSQTQYF.